Listed below are T cell receptor beta chains from one sample, sequenced in a study of prognosis after radiotherapy for stage I lung cancer. TCRdb redid the calling of the multiplex PCR reads with MiXCR, one entry per CDR3 protein. This table holds about 59,000 distinct CDR3 sequences, around 27% found once. Source: PBMCs, taken before or after stereotactic body radiation therapy (not recorded which). These receptors were collected from a donor at least 50 years old with non-small cell lung cancer. Both conserved end residues are part of each CDR3. D genes are given only for firm matches. Only part of the rows carry a size: once, few, many, or a class if the clone is expanded.

d_gene	j_gene	abundance	v_gene	CDR3nt	CDR3aa
TRBD1	TRBJ1-1	many	TRBV19	TGTGCCAGTAGTACCCTAAGGCGACAGGGAGAGGACACTGAAGCTTTCTTT	CASSTLRRQGEDTEAFF
TRBD1	TRBJ1-6	once	TRBV7-8	TGTGCCAACATACAGGGGGGAAATAATTCATCCCTCCACTTT	CANIQGGNNSSLHF
TRBD2	TRBJ2-3	-	TRBV6-5	TGTGCCAGCAGTTACGACGGGGGGACCACAGATACGCAGTACTTT	CASSYDGGTTDTQYF
-	TRBJ2-1	many	TRBV24-1	TGTGCCACCAGTGATTTGCAGGGGGGGAGCTCCTACAATGAGCAGTTCTTC	CATSDLQGGSSYNEQFF
TRBD1	TRBJ1-2	many	TRBV5-4	TGTGCCAGCAGCTTGGGACAGGGGGCTTCTAACTATGGCTACACCTTC	CASSLGQGASNYGYTF
-	TRBJ2-3	many	TRBV5-4	TGTGCCAGCAGCTTGGGCAGGGGAATAGGAGCAGATACGCAGTATTTT	CASSLGRGIGADTQYF
TRBD1	TRBJ2-7	once	TRBV6-2/TRBV6-3	TGTGCCAGCAGGGAACCGGGACAGGGGGCCTACGAGAAATACTTC	CASREPGQGAYEKYF
-	TRBJ2-5	many	TRBV29-1	TGCAGCGTCGAACGGGGGTCGGGAGAGACCCAGTACTTC	CSVERGSGETQYF
TRBD1	TRBJ1-4	once	TRBV6-5	TGTGCCACCAGTTACAGGGGTGGGGAAAAACTGTTTTTT	CATSYRGGEKLFF
-	TRBJ2-3	many	TRBV12-3/TRBV12-4	TGTGCCAGCAGTCTCTATCAGGCAGATACGCAGTATTTT	CASSLYQADTQYF
TRBD1	TRBJ1-4	many	TRBV28	TGTGCCAGCCAAACAGGGGGCCAGTCACATGAAAAACTGTTTTTT	CASQTGGQSHEKLFF
TRBD1	TRBJ1-4	-	TRBV3-1	TGTGCCAGCAGCCAAGGGACAGGGGGTGAAAAACTGTTTTTT	CASSQGTGGEKLFF
-	TRBJ2-3	many	TRBV2	TGTGCCAGCGATCAGGGACTCCGGGGAGATACGCAGTATTTT	CASDQGLRGDTQYF
-	TRBJ1-2	many	TRBV30	TGTGCCTGGAGTGGATCAGGGTGGGGCTACACCTTC	CAWSGSGWGYTF
-	TRBJ1-6	many	TRBV6-4	TGTGCCAGCAGCAACAGAGATTATAATTCACCCCTCCACTTT	CASSNRDYNSPLHF
TRBD2	TRBJ2-7	many	TRBV20-1	TGCAGTGCTAGGCAACTCCGTCCGGGACTAGCGGGGGGAATTTTCTACGAGCAGTACTTC	CSARQLRPGLAGGIFYEQYF
-	TRBJ2-7	-	TRBV28	TGTGCCAGCAGTTTATATTGGCAGGTGTTCGGGGGCGAGCAGTACTTC	CASSLYWQVFGGEQYF
-	TRBJ2-3	many	TRBV7-3	TGTGCCAGCGGGAAAGAGGGAGATACGCAGTATTTT	CASGKEGDTQYF
-	TRBJ1-2	many	TRBV6-1	TGTGCCAGCCATAGACAGGTACTCTATGGCTACACCTTC	CASHRQVLYGYTF
-	TRBJ2-7	many	TRBV3-1	TGTGCCAGCAGCCCTAAATTGCCTTCAGGGGCCTGGACCTACGAGCAGTACTTC	CASSPKLPSGAWTYEQYF
TRBD1	TRBJ1-6	many	TRBV5-5	TGTGCCAGCAGCTATGGGACAGGGGATTCACCCCTCCACTTT	CASSYGTGDSPLHF
-	TRBJ2-1	many	TRBV5-1	TGTGCCAGTAGTTCCAACTACAATGAGCAGTTCTTC	CASSSNYNEQFF
TRBD1	TRBJ1-2	-	TRBV19	TGTGCCAGTAGAACCGGGACAGATGTCTATGGCTACACCTTC	CASRTGTDVYGYTF
-	TRBJ2-7	-	TRBV28	TGTGCCAGCAGCCCGCGGGCGGGCCAGCAGTACTTC	CASSPRAGQQYF
-	TRBJ1-6	-	TRBV6-2/TRBV6-3	TGTGCCAGCAGTGACTTTACTGGTTCACCCCTCCACTTT	CASSDFTGSPLHF
-	TRBJ1-2	many	TRBV6-5	TGTGCCAGCAGTTCAAGTATTAACTATGGCTACACCTTC	CASSSSINYGYTF
-	TRBJ2-3	many	TRBV6-1	TGTGCCAGCAGTGAAGGAAGTGTGGCAGATACGCAGTATTTT	CASSEGSVADTQYF
-	TRBJ2-3	many	TRBV30	TGTGCCTGGACTCTCTACACAGATACGCAGTATTTT	CAWTLYTDTQYF
-	TRBJ1-2	-	TRBV19	TGTGCCAGTAGTCCCGCCAGGGGAGGATATTTCTACACCTTC	CASSPARGGYFYTF
-	TRBJ1-2	many	TRBV6-1	TGTGCCAGCAGTGCCGGTATTGGGGAAGGCTACACCTTC	CASSAGIGEGYTF
-	TRBJ2-2	many	TRBV11-2	TGTGCCAGCAGCCCGGGACTTGAGAACACCGGGGAGCTGTTTTTT	CASSPGLENTGELFF
-	TRBJ1-3	-	TRBV7-6	TGTGCCAGCAGCTCGACAGAAGTCTCTTTAAACACCATATATTTT	CASSSTEVSLNTIYF
TRBD1	TRBJ2-2	many	TRBV7-8	TGTGCCAGCAGGCCGGGACAGCCGAACACCGGGGAGCTGTTTTTT	CASRPGQPNTGELFF
-	TRBJ1-5	many	TRBV2	TGTGCCAGCAACGCGGGGAATCAGCCCCAGCATTTT	CASNAGNQPQHF
-	TRBJ1-2	many	TRBV4-1	TGCGCCAGCAGCCACGAAGGGGCGCCCGGCTACACCTTC	CASSHEGAPGYTF
TRBD1	TRBJ1-3	many	TRBV5-1	TGCGCCAGCAGCGAGGACAGGTTGGGGAACACCATATATTTT	CASSEDRLGNTIYF
-	TRBJ2-1	many	TRBV15	TGTGCCACCAGCAGAGAGGCAGTCCCTTACAATGAGCAGTTCTTC	CATSREAVPYNEQFF